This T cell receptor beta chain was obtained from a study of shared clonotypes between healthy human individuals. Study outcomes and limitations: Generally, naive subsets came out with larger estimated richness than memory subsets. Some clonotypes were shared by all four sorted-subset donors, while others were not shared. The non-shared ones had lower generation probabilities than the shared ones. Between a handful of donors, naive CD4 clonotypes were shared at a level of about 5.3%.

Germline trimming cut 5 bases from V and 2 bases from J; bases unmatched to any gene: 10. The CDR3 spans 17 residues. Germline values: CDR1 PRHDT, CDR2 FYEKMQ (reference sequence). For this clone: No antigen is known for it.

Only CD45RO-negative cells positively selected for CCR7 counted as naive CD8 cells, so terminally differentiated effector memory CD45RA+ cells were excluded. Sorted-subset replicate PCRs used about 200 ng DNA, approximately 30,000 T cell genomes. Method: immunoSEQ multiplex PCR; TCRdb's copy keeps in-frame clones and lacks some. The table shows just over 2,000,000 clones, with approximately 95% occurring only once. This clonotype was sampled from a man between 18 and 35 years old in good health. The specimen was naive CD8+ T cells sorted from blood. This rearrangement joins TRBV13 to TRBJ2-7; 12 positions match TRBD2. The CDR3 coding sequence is TGTGCCAGCAGCCCAGAGGGGCTAGCGGGAGGGCCCTACGAGCAGTACTTC. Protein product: CASSPEGLAGGPYEQYF.